This entry lists 17 T cell receptor beta chains sequenced from one sample in a study of regulatory T cells in long-lasting Graves disease. Time point indicated: newly diagnosed GD, antithyroid drugs for less than 3 months. The TCR library was made from RNA that had been extracted from PBMCs in TRIzol. Relying on iRepertoire HTBI primers and Arm-PCR of CDR3 regions, the team built TCR beta libraries. TCRdb re-derived calls from the multiplex PCR reads in MiXCR, one entry per CDR3 protein. The profile shows roughly 410,000 distinct CDR3 sequences, roughly 15% of them singletons. These same data were also listed under a study on T cells in Graves' hyperthyroidism and ophthalmopathy.

Sequencing was performed on peripheral blood mononuclear cells (PBMCs), taken at new diagnosis, from a patient treated with antithyroid drugs. The source of these receptors is a woman aged 40 to 49 with Graves disease.

This rearrangement joins TRBV7-6 to TRBJ2-3; D is perhaps TRBD2 (6 bases). Germline V CDR1 and CDR2: SGHVS, FNYEAQ. This CDR3 spans 17 amino acids. The V end was cut by 5 bases, the J end by 3 bases, with 21 bases between. The DNA of the CDR3 is TGTGCCAGCAGCCCACGGTTGGGGAGGTGGGAAACAGATACGCAGTATTTT. Residues: CASSPRLGRWETDTQYF.

This clonotype turned up a few times. This chain connects TRBV27 to TRBJ2-7; the match to TRBD1 covers 10 bases. CDR1 and CDR2 (germline): MNHEY, SMNVEV (reference sequence). The CDR3 is 15 amino acids. V lost 6 bases and J lost 2; bases outside the gene matches: 7. The CDR3 DNA sequence: TGTGCCAGCAGAGTAACGGGACAGGGGACCTACGAGCAGTACTTC. Translating gives CASRVTGQGTYEQYF.

The V and J genes are TRBV12-5 and TRBJ2-5; D may be TRBD1 (5 bases). Germline V gene lookup returns CDR1 LGHNT and CDR2 FRNRAP. V was shortened by 5 bases and J by 0 bases, with 13 bases between the two germline ends. The CDR3 sequence is 15 residues long. The CDR3 region has the DNA TGTGCTAGTGGTGAGACAGATTGGTACCAAGAGACCCAGTACTTC. It codes for CASGETDWYQETQYF. Combining the CDR3 with reference TRBV12-5 and TRBJ2-5 gives the whole variable domain DARVTQTPRHKVTEMGQEVTMRCQPILGHNTVFWYRQTMMQGLELLAYFRNRAPLDDSGMPKDRFSAEMPDATLATLKIQPSEPRDSAVYFCASGETDWYQETQYFGPGTRLLVL.

This chain links TRBV4-3 with TRBJ1-6; TRBD1 might be the D (5 bases). The CDR3 length is 18 residues. Germline lookup yields CDR1 LGHNA and CDR2 YSLEER. V dropped 0 bases and J dropped 8 bases, with 20 bases sitting between them. The CDR3 DNA sequence: TGCGCCAGCAGCCAAGATTTTGGCCCCATCGCGGGGGATTCACCCCTCCACTTT. It translates to CASSQDFGPIAGDSPLHF.

The genes are TRBV20-1 and TRBJ1-1; D is perhaps TRBD1 (5 bases). The ends were cut back, 3 bases at V and 5 bases at J, with 16 bases in the middle. CDR3 length: 14 residues. The germline CDR1 and CDR2 sequences are DFQATT and SNEGSKA (reference sequence). The CDR3 nucleotides are TGCAGTGCTAGGATGTCTGGGGGTAGGACTGAAGCTTTCTTT. Translated: CSARMSGGRTEAFF.

V is TRBV28 and J is TRBJ2-5; D is possibly TRBD1 (5 bases). Trimming left V 5 bases short and J 5 bases short, with 12 bases between. Germline CDR1 reads MDHEN; CDR2 reads SYDVKM. The CDR3 has 13 amino acids. CDR3 coding DNA: TGTGCCAGCAGTCTAGACAGCCGGGAGACCCAGTACTTC. It codes for CASSLDSRETQYF.

This clonotype was counted ten times or more. The rearrangement links TRBV6-5 to TRBJ1-2; 8 bases align to TRBD1. The CDR3 is 14 residues long. J gave up 8 bases and V 2 bases, and 7 bases lay outside the gene matches. Germline V gene data show CDR1 as MNHEY and CDR2 as SVGAGI. The CDR3 DNA reads TGTGCCAGCAGTTACGGGCAGGGGGCCGGCGGCTACACCTTC. Its protein is CASSYGQGAGGYTF.

This clonotype was detected many times. J is TRBJ1-1 and V is TRBV20-1, with a weak D call TRBD1 (5 bases). The V gene's germline CDR1 is DFQATT and CDR2 SNEGSKA (reference sequence). V dropped 6 bases and J dropped 1 base, with 9 bases sitting between them. The CDR3 consists of 12 residues. The CDR3 spells CSAQGSNTEAFF. CDR3 sequence (DNA): TGCAGTGCCCAGGGCTCGAACACTGAAGCTTTCTTT.

This clonotype came up a few times. The CDR3, as DNA: TGTGCCAGCAGCGGACAGGGTTTCGGCGAGCAGTACTTC. Translation gives CASSGQGFGEQYF. This chain uses TRBV9 with TRBJ2-7; 7 bases agree with TRBD1. V was clipped by 3 bases and J by 6 bases; unmatched bases: 6. CDR1 is SGDLS, CDR2 YYNGEE, per germline. The CDR3 is made up of 13 amino acids.

This clonotype was detected many times. V gene TRBV28 combines with J gene TRBJ1-3; D might be TRBD1 (6 bases). The germline gives CDR1 MDHEN, CDR2 SYDVKM. V was cut by 2 bases and J by 0 bases, with 11 bases left in between. The CDR3 length is 16 residues. The CDR3 reads CASSLRTGLSGNTIYF. The CDR3 DNA is TGTGCCAGCAGTTTAAGAACAGGGCTCTCTGGAAACACCATATATTTT.

There are many counts of this clonotype. This sequence joins TRBV27 and TRBJ1-5; TRBD1 aligns across 7 bases. CDR1 MNHEY and CDR2 SMNVEV come from the germline V gene (reference sequence). V gave up 6 bases and J gave up 7 bases; unmatched junction bases: 9. The CDR3 extends over 14 amino acids. CDR3 in DNA: TGTGCCAGCAGCACAGGGGCCGGTAGGCAGCCCCAGCATTTT. This encodes CASSTGAGRQPQHF.

There are many counts of this clonotype. The V and J genes are TRBV28 and TRBJ2-5, with 16 bases matching TRBD2. Germline CDR1 is MDHEN and CDR2 is SYDVKM. The CDR3 runs 19 residues. Losses at the gene ends were 11 bases for V and 5 bases for J; bases not matched to a gene: 20. CDR3 bases: TGTGCCGGCACCTTGACCGGGACTAGCGGGAGGGCTTTTGGGGAGACCCAGTACTTC. Translating it yields CAGTLTGTSGRAFGETQYF.

The table lists this clonotype with many counts. The chain recombines TRBV28 with TRBJ2-1; 13 bases are a match to TRBD2. The CDR3 is 14 amino acids. Germline V lookup: CDR1 MDHEN, CDR2 SYDVKM. V shed 9 bases and J 6 bases; nucleotides not matched to a gene: 5. For the CDR3, the DNA is TGTGCCAGTGAGACTAGCGGGAGGTTCAATGAGCAGTTCTTC. It specifies CASETSGRFNEQFF.

This clonotype was counted at least ten times. The rearrangement links TRBV24-1 to TRBJ2-7; D gene ambiguous. Trimming took 2 bases from V and 1 from J, leaving 8 bases between them. CDR1 and CDR2 from the germline V gene are KGHDR and SFDVKD. This CDR3 spans 14 amino acids. In DNA form, the CDR3 reads TGTGCCACCAGTGATTCGTCGTCGTCCTACGAGCAGTACTTC. Amino acid sequence: CATSDSSSSYEQYF.

This clonotype was recorded many times. The chain links TRBV27 to TRBJ2-7; D may be TRBD1 or TRBD2 (6 bases each). The CDR3 extends over 13 amino acids. The germline CDR1 and CDR2 sequences are MNHEY and SMNVEV (reference sequence). V lost 9 bases, J lost 3 bases, and 15 bases lay in between. CDR3 DNA sequence: TGTGCCAGTAGCGGCCAGGGGTACTACGAGCAGTACTTC. Its translation is CASSGQGYYEQYF.

This clonotype was detected ten times or more. The chain couples TRBV11-2 to TRBJ2-3; D is perhaps TRBD2 (6 bases). Trimming cost V 1 base and J 4 bases, with 9 bases left between them. Germline CDR1 is SGHAT and CDR2 is FQNNGV. The CDR3 sequence is 14 residues long. The chain's CDR3 is CASSLAGDPDTQYF. DNA of the CDR3: TGTGCCAGCAGCTTAGCGGGGGATCCAGATACGCAGTATTTT.

This rearrangement joins TRBV7-9 to TRBJ2-7, with TRBD1 matching over 11 bases. Unmatched junction bases numbered 6, after V lost 4 bases and J lost 7 bases. This CDR3 has 14 amino acids. Germline values: CDR1 SEHNR, CDR2 FQNEAQ (reference sequence). The chain's CDR3 is CASSWTGTGGEQYF. The CDR3, as DNA: TGTGCCAGCAGCTGGACCGGGACAGGGGGGGAGCAGTACTTC.